Detailed here is one TCR beta chain. No antigen is known for it. The sample comes from a study of T cells in Graves' hyperthyroidism and ophthalmopathy. The study's findings and limits: Most thyroid clonotypes with frequency above 0.001 were detected in blood.

Amplified TCR beta CDR3 regions derived from RNA transcripts. Carried out on the TCR CDR3, a first-round RT-PCR used the HTBI primer set. One entry per CDR3 protein results from TCRdb running MiXCR on the multiplex PCR reads. The sample has a few hundred thousand distinct CDR3 sequences, around 20% seen once; the top ten hold around 43%. A roughly 10 ml volume of fresh peripheral blood provided the PBMCs. CDR3 length: 12 residues. The germline V gene encodes CDR1 SGHNT and CDR2 YENEEA. Between the trimmed V and J ends, which lost 3 bases and 6 bases, there was a span of 9 bases. The chain is built from TRBV11-3 and TRBJ2-7, with D tentatively TRBD1 (6 bases). The sequence was obtained from a man aged 40-49 years with Graves' hyperthyroidism. The sample was blood. CDR3 DNA: TGTGCCAGCAGCTTTGACAGGCTCGAGCAGTACTTC. It is translated as CASSFDRLEQYF.